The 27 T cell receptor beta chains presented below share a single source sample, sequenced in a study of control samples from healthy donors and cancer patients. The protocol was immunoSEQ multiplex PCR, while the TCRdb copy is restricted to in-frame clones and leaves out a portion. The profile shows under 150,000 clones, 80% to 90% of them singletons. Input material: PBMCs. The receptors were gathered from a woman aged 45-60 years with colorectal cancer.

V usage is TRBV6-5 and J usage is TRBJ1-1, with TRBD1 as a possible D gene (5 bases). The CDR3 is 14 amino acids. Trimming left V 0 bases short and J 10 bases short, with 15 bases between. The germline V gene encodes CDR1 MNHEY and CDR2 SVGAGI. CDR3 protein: CASSYSWGAVGAFF. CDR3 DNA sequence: TGTGCCAGCAGTTACTCCTGGGGCGCGGTCGGAGCTTTCTTT.

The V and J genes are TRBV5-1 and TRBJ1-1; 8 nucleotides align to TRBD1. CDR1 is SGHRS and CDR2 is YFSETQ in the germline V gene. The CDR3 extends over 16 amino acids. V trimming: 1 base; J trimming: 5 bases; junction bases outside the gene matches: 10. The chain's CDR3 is CASSLRTGLKGTEAFF. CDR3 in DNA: TGCGCCAGCAGCTTGAGGACAGGGTTGAAGGGTACTGAAGCTTTCTTT. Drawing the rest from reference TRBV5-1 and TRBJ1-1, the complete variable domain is KAGVTQTPRYLIKTRGQQVTLSCSPISGHRSVSWYQQTPGQGLQFLFEYFSETQRNKGNFPGRFSGRQFSNSRSEMNVSTLELGDSALYLCASSLRTGLKGTEAFFGQGTRLTVV.

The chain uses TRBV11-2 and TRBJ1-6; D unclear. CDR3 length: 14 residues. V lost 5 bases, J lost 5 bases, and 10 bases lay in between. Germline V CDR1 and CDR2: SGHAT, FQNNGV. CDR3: CASSPDGDNSPLHF. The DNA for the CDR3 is TGTGCCAGCAGCCCCGACGGGGATAATTCACCCCTCCACTTT.

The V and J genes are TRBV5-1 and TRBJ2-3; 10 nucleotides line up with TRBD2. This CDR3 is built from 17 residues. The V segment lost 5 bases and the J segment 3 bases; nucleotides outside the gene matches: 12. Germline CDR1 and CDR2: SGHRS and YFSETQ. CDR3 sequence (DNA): TGCGCCAGCAGGTTTGTCCTAGCGGGAGAGGGGACAGATACGCAGTATTTT. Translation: CASRFVLAGEGTDTQYF.

CDR3 residues: CASRPGERGDTDTQYF. CDR3 DNA sequence: TGTGCCAGCAGGCCGGGGGAGCGGGGGGACACAGATACGCAGTATTTT. The genes are TRBV27 and TRBJ2-3; 9 bases map to TRBD2. In germline, CDR1 is MNHEY, CDR2 SMNVEV (reference sequence). The V segment lost 6 bases and the J segment 2 bases; nucleotides outside the gene matches: 9. The CDR3 length is 16 residues.

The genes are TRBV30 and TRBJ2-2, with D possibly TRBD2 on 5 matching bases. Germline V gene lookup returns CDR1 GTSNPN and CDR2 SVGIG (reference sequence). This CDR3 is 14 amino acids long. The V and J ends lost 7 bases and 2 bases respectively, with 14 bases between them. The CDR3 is CAFQADFNTGELFF. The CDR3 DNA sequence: TGTGCCTTCCAAGCGGATTTTAACACCGGGGAGCTGTTTTTT. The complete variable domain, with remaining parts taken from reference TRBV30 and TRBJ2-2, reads SQTIHQWPATLVQPVGSPLSLECTVEGTSNPNLYWYRQAAGRGLQLLFYSVGIGQISSEVPQNLSASRPQDRQFILSSKKLLLSDSGFYLCAFQADFNTGELFFGEGSRLTVL.

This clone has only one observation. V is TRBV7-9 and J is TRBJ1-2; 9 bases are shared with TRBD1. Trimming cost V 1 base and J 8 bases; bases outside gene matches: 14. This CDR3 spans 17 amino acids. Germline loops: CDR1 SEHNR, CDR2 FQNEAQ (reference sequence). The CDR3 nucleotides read TGTGCCAGCAGCTTAGGTTCCGGGGGACAGGGATTCCACGGCTACACCTTC. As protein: CASSLGSGGQGFHGYTF.

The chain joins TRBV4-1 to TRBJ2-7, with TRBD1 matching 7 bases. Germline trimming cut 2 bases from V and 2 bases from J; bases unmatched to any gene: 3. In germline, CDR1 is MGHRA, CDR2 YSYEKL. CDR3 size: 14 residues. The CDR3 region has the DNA TGCGCCAGCAGCCAAACGACAGGGACCTACGAGCAGTACTTC. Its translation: CASSQTTGTYEQYF.

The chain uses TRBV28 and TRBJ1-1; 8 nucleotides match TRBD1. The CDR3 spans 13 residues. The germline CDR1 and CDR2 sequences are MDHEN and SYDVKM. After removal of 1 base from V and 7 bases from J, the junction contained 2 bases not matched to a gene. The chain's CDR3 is CASSLYRGSEAFF. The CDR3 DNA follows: TGTGCCAGCAGTTTATACAGGGGGAGTGAAGCTTTCTTT. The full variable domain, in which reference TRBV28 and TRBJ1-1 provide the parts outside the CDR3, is DVKVTQSSRYLVKRTGEKVFLECVQDMDHENMFWYRQDPGLGLRLIYFSYDVKMKEKGDIPEGYSVSREKKERFSLILESASTNQTSMYLCASSLYRGSEAFFGQGTRLTVV.

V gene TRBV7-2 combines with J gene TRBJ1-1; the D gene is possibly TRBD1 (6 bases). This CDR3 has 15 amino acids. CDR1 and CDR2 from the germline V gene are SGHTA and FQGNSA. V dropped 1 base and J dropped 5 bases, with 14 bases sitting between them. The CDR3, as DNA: TGTGCCAGCAGCTTAGGCGCAGGGGTTATGACTGAAGCTTTCTTT. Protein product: CASSLGAGVMTEAFF.

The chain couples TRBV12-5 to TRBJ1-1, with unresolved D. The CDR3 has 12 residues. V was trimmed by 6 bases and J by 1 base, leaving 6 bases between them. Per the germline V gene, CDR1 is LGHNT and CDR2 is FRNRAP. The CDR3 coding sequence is TGTGCTAGTGGAACCGGGAACACTGAAGCTTTCTTT. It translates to CASGTGNTEAFF.

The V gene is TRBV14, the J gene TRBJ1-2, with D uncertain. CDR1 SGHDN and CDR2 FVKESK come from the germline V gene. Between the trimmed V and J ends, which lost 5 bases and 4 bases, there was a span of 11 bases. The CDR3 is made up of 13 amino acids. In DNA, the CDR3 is TGTGCCAGCAGCTTTATGAGCTTCTATGGCTACACCTTC. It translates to CASSFMSFYGYTF.

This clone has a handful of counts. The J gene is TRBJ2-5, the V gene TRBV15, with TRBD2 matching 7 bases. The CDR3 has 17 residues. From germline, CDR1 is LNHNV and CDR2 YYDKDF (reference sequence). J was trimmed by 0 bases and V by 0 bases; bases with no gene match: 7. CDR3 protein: CATSRDRSGSYQETQYF. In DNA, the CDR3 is TGTGCCACCAGCAGAGATCGTAGCGGGTCGTACCAAGAGACCCAGTACTTC.

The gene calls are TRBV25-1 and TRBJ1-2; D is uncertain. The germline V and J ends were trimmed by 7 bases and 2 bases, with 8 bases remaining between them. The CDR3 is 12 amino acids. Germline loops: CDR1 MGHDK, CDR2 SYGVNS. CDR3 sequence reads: CASTSGNYGYTF. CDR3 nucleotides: TGTGCCAGCACGTCCGGGAACTATGGCTACACCTTC.

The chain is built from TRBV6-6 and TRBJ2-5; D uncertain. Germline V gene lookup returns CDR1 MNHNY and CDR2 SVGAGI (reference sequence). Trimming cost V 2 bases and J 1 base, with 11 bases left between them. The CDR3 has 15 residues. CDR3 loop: CASSYEDGSQETQYF. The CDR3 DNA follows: TGTGCCAGCAGTTACGAGGACGGCAGCCAAGAGACCCAGTACTTC.

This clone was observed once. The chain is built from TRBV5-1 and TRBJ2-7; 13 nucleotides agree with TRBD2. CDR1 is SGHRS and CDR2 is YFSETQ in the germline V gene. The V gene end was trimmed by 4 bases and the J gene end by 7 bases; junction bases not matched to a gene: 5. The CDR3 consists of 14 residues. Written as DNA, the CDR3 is TGCGCCAGCAGCCCTGGACTAGCGGGAGAGGAGCAGTACTTC. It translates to CASSPGLAGEEQYF.

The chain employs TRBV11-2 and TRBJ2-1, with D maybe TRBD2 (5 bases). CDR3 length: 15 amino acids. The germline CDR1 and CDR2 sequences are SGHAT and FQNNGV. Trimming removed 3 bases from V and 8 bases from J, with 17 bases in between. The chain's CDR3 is CASSLEARGVDEQFF. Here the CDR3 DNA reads TGTGCCAGCAGCTTGGAGGCTAGAGGCGTCGATGAGCAGTTCTTC.

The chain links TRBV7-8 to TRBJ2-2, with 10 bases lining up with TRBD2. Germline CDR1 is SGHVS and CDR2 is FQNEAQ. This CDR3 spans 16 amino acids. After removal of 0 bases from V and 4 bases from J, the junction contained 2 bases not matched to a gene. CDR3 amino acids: CASSLATSGATGELFF. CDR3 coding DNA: TGTGCCAGCAGCTTAGCAACTAGCGGGGCCACCGGGGAGCTGTTTTTT.

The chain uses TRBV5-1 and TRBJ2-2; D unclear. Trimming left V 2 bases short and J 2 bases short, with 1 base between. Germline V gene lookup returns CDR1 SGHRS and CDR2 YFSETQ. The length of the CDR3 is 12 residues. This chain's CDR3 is CASSLNTGELFF. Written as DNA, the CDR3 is TGCGCCAGCAGCTTAAACACCGGGGAGCTGTTTTTT.

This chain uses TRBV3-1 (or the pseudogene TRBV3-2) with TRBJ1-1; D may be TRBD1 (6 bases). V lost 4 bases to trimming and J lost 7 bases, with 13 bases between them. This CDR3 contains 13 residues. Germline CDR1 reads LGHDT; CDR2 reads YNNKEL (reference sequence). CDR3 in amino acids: CASSPGTRIEAFF. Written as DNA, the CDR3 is TGTGCCAGCAGCCCCGGGACACGGATTGAAGCTTTCTTT.

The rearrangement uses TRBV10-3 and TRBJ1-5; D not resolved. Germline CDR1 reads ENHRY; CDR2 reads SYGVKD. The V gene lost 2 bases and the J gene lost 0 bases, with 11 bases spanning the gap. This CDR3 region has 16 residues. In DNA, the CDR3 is TGTGCCATCAGTGAGACGCCGCGCACTAGCAATCAGCCCCAGCATTTT. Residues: CAISETPRTSNQPQHF.

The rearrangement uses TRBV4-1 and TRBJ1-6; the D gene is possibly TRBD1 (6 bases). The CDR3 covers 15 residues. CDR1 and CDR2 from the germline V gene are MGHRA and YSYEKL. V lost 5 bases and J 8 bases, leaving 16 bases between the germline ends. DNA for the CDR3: TGCGCCAGCAGCTATTCGGGGGCCTTAGATTCACCCCTCCACTTT. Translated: CASSYSGALDSPLHF.

The CDR3 DNA sequence: TGTGCCAGCAGCGTTTCGGGACTAGCGGGTACCTACAATGAGCAGTTCTTC. It codes for CASSVSGLAGTYNEQFF. The V call is TRBV9, the J call TRBJ2-1; 12 nucleotides align to TRBD2. CDR3 length equals 17 residues. The J segment lost 2 bases and the V segment lost 2 bases, leaving 5 bases of the junction unmatched. Germline-derived CDR1 and CDR2 are SGDLS and YYNGEE.

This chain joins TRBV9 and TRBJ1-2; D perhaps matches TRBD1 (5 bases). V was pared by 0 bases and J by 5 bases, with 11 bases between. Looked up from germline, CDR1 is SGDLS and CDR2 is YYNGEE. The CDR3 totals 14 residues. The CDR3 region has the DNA TGTGCCAGCAGCGTAGGGATTGGGGCTTATGGCTACACCTTC. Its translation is CASSVGIGAYGYTF.

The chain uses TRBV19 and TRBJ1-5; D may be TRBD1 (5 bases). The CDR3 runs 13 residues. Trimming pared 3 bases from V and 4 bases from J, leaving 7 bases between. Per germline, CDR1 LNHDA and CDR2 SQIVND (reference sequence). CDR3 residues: CASSMGPNQPQHF. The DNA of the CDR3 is TGTGCCAGTAGTATGGGGCCGAATCAGCCCCAGCATTTT.

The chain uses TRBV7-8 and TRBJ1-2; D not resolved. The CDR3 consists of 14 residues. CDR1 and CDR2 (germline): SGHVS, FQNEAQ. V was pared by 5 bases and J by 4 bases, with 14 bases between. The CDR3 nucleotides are TGTGCCAGCAGCCCCAATATAGGTCCCTATGGCTACACCTTC. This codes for CASSPNIGPYGYTF.

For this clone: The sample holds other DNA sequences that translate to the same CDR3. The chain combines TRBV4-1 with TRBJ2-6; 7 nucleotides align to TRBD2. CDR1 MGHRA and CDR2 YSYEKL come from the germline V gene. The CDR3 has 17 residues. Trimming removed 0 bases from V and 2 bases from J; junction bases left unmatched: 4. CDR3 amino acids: CASSQDPGGPGANVLTF. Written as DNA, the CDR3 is TGCGCCAGCAGCCAAGATCCGGGGGGTCCTGGGGCCAACGTCCTGACTTTC.